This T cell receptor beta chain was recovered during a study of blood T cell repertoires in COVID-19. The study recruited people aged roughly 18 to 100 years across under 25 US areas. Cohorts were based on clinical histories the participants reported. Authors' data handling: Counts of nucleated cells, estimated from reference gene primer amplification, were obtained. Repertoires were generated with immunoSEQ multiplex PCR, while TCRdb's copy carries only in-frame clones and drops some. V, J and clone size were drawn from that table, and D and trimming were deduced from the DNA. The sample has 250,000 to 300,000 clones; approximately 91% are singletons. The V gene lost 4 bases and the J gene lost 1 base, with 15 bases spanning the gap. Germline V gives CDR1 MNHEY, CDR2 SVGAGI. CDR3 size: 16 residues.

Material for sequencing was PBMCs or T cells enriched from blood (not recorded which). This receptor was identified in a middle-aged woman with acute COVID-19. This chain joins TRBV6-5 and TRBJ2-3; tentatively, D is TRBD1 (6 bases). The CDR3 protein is CASSFGRTAGTDTQYF. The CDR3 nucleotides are TGTGCCAGCAGTTTCGGAAGGACAGCTGGCACAGATACGCAGTATTTT.